This passage covers 2 T cell receptor beta chains from one sample sequenced in a study of blood T cell repertoires in COVID-19 (dated by TCRdb to 2020 to 2022). Libraries were constructed by the immunoSEQ multiplex PCR assay. In its TCRdb copy, this immuneACCESS table keeps in-frame sequences only and misses some clones. Where compared with another copy, unresolved V genes explain less than half of these, and the others have no known cause. In all, the sample holds just under 60,000 clones, and approximately 80% of those were seen once. The leading ten clones occupy around a tenth of the sample. Sequenced sample: peripheral blood. Receptor source: a human donor in a cohort sampled during active COVID-19.

In its sample, this clone was seen a few times. The chain employs TRBV29-1 and TRBJ2-7, with 7 bases matching TRBD2. V was pared by 4 bases and J by 0 bases, with 3 bases of the junction left unmatched. Germline CDR1 SQVTM, CDR2 ANQGSEA. This CDR3 has 13 amino acids. Written as DNA, the CDR3 is TGCAGCGTTGCGGGGGGTTTCTCCTACGAGCAGTACTTC. Amino acids: CSVAGGFSYEQYF.

The V call is TRBV5-4, the J call TRBJ2-7; TRBD1 matches at 9 bases. CDR1 and CDR2 (germline): SGHNT, YYREEE (reference sequence). The V and J ends lost 4 bases and 1 base, in that order; junction bases with no gene match: 9. The CDR3 spans 16 residues. CDR3 amino acids: CASSPTATGGSYEQYF. CDR3 nucleotide sequence: TGTGCCAGCAGCCCCACGGCGACAGGGGGATCCTACGAGCAGTACTTC.